This paragraph covers one TCR beta chain sequence. The antigen remains undetermined. This record belongs to a study of shared clonotypes between healthy human individuals. Study-wide results and limits: A small donor pool kept down the genetic and exposure-history diversity that was represented.

Among the unsorted PBMC samples, replicate PCRs used around 270 ng DNA, roughly 33,000 T cell genomes. Unsorted PBMCs provided DNA that was sequenced on ten immunoSEQ deep assay plates. Sequencing used immunoSEQ multiplex PCR; TCRdb keeps in-frame clones, though not all of them. The table includes over 400,000 clones, roughly 80% detected once. The germline V gene has CDR1 SGDLS and CDR2 YYNGEE. The CDR3 is made up of 12 amino acids. The germline V and J ends were trimmed by 3 bases and 1 base, with 1 base remaining between them. This receptor was obtained from a woman between 40 and 50 years old in good health. Some clones in this sample may be carry-over from other donors' samples. The chain carries TRBV9 and TRBJ2-2; D is undetermined. The sample comprised PBMCs. In DNA, the CDR3 is TGTGCCAGCAGCGGGAACACCGGGGAGCTGTTTTTT. This sequence encodes CASSGNTGELFF.